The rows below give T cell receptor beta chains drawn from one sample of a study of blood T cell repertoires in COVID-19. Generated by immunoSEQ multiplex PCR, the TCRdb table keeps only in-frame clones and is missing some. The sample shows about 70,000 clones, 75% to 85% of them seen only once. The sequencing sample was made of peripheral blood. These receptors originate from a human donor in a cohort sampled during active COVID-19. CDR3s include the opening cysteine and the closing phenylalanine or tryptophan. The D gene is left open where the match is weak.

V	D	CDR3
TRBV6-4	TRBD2	CASSEGTSDYNEQFF
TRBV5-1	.	CASSESGYEQYF
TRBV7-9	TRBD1	CASSLQGVGNQPQHF
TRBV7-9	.	CASSLAGASGGTDTQYF
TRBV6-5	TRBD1	CASSYLRDRVNTEAFF
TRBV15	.	CATSRLLTGPWAGANVLTF
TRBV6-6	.	CASISPRGADYEQYF
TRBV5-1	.	CASSSPRGGGVTNEKLFF
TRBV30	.	CAWSVLRGDGYTF
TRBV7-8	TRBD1	CASSKRQGKAFF
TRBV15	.	CATSMEGRGWDEAFF
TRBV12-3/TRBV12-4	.	CASSKGPYEQYF
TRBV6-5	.	CASSPHSNQPQHF
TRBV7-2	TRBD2	CASSLVSGETYEQYF
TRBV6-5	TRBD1	CASSPPGQGLDEQYF
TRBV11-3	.	CASSLEATSYEQYF
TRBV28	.	CASSVISVGYTF
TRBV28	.	CASKDSDHSPLHF
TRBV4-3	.	CASSQEAKSSYNSPLHF
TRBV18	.	CASSPGGGAYEQYF
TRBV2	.	CASSVGDRALFF
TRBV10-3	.	CAISEGVGRNTEAFF
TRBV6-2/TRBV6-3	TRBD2	CASSRDSGLAGSVDPYF
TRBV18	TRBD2	CAGAGADTGELFF
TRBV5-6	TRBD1	CASSSRDRGAGEKLFF
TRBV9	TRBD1	CASSSGGNNSPLHF
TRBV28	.	CASSLSGLFAANTEAFF
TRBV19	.	CASSPGVSGRETQYF
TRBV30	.	CAWSKQGLDSTIYF
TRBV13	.	CASSMAGDLQETQYF
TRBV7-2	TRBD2	CASSLASGRFNEQFF
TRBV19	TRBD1	CASTQPMTGLRYGYTF
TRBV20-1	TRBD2	CSASTSASENIQYF
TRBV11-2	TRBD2	CASSSSWTSHEQYF
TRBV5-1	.	CASSLGWETGTNEKLFF
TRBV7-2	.	CASSSPPPRVGNTEAFF
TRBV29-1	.	CSVEGGLGYGYTF
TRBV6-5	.	CASSYSIAIRNNEQFF
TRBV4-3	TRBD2	CASSSGLAGRETQYF
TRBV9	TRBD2	CASKRESSTDTQYF
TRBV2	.	CASSLTGGNSYEQYF
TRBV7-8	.	CASRGAGSYEQYF
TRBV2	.	CASGPGQGQPEAFF
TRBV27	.	CASSQGGTQYF
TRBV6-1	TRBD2	CASSESSGTPAGELFF
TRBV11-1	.	CASSWGDGNTIYF
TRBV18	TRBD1	CASSPLVAGGSYNEQFF
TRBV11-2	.	CASSLLTGRSGNTIYF
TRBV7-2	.	CASSPGKSGNTIYF
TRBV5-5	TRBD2	CASSFTAGAETQYF
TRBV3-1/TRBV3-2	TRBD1	CASRPDRGLGRPEAFF
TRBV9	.	CASSVGSGDTGELFF
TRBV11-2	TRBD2	CASSLDRTSGRQYF
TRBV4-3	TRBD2	CASSQDGLAGVNEQFF
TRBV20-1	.	CSARAGHGYTF
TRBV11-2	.	CASSLLTRLDEQYF